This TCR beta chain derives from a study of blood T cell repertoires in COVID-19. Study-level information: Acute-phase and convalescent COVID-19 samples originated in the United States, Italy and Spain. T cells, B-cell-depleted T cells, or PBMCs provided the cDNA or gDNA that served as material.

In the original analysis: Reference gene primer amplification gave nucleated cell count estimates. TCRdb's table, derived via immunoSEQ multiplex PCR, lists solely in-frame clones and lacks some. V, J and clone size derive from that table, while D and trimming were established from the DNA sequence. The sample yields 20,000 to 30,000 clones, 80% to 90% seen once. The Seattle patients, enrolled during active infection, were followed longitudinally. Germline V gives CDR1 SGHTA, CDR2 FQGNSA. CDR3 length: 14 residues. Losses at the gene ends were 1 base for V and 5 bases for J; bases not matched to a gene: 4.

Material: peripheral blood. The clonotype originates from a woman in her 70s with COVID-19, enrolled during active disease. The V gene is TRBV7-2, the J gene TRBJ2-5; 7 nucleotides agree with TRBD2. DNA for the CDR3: TGTGCCAGCAGCTTAGGGACTAGTGGCGAGACCCAGTACTTC. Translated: CASSLGTSGETQYF.